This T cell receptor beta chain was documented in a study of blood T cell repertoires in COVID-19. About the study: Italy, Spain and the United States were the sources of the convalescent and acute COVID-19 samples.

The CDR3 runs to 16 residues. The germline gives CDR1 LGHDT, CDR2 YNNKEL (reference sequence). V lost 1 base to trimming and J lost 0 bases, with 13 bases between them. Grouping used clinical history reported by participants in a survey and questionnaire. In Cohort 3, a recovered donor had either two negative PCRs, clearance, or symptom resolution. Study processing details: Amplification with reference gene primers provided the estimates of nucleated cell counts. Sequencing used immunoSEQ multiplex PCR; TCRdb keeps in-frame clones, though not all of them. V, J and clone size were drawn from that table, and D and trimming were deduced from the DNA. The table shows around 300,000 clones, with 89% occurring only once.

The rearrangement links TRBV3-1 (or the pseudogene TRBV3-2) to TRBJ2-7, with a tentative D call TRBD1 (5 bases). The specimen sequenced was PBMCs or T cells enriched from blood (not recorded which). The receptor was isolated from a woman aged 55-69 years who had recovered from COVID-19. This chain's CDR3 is CASSQAPGPLSYEQYF. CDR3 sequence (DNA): TGTGCCAGCAGCCAAGCCCCAGGGCCTCTCTCCTACGAGCAGTACTTC.